Listed below are T cell receptor beta chains from one sample, sequenced in a study of control samples from healthy donors and cancer patients. Data came from immunoSEQ multiplex PCR; TCRdb stores just in-frame clones and leaves some out. The table records 150,000 to 200,000 clones, nearly 90% of them present only once. Source material: blood. The receptor source for this set is a woman aged 45-59 years in good health. Both conserved end residues are part of each CDR3. D genes are given only for firm matches. Clone size, where shown, is once, few, many, or a class for clones that have expanded.

clone size | D gene | J gene | V gene | CDR3 DNA | CDR3 protein
. | . | TRBJ1-5 | TRBV19 | TGTGCCAGTAGTGGCGGGACCGCGAGGAGCCAGCCCCAGCATTTT | CASSGGTARSQPQHF
. | . | TRBJ2-3 | TRBV11-3 | TGTGCCAGCAGCTCAGGGGTGGGAAATACGCAGTATTTT | CASSSGVGNTQYF
. | . | TRBJ1-1 | TRBV6-5 | TGTGCCAGCAGGCGGGGCATGAACACTGAAGCTTTCTTT | CASRRGMNTEAFF
. | . | TRBJ2-1 | TRBV6-2/TRBV6-3 | TGTGCCAGCAGCGTCGCGAACGGAGAGCAGTTCTTC | CASSVANGEQFF
few | . | TRBJ2-7 | TRBV6-6 | TGTGCCAGCAGTTCCCAGGGGGGAACGGACTCCTACGAGCAGTACTTC | CASSSQGGTDSYEQYF
. | TRBD1 | TRBJ1-2 | TRBV30 | TGTGCCTGGAGTTCCGGAGGGGGCGCGCAAGGCTACACCTTC | CAWSSGGGAQGYTF
. | . | TRBJ2-7 | TRBV10-3 | TGTGCCATCAGTGTTGGTCTCTCAAACTACGAGCAGTACTTC | CAISVGLSNYEQYF
. | . | TRBJ1-2 | TRBV9 | TGTGCCAGCAGCGTAGAACCAGGGACACTCTATGGCTACACCTTC | CASSVEPGTLYGYTF
. | TRBD2 | TRBJ2-2 | TRBV7-3 | TGTGCCAGCAGCACCGCAGGTGGAGCGGGAAGATTTGTTGCCGGGGAGCTGTTTTTT | CASSTAGGAGRFVAGELFF
. | . | TRBJ1-4 | TRBV10-3 | TGTGCCATCAGTGAGTCAGCGGGGGGAATCGCAACTAATGAAAAACTGTTTTTT | CAISESAGGIATNEKLFF
. | . | TRBJ2-5 | TRBV24-1 | TGTGCCACCAGTGATTTCTCTCTGGGCACTGAAGAGACCCAGTACTTC | CATSDFSLGTEETQYF
. | . | TRBJ2-3 | TRBV18 | TGTGCCAGCATTACTAGTCTCACAGATACGCAGTATTTT | CASITSLTDTQYF
. | . | TRBJ1-1 | TRBV5-4 | TGTGCCAGCAGCTTGCAGGGAATACCTGAAGCTTTCTTT | CASSLQGIPEAFF
. | . | TRBJ2-1 | TRBV5-1 | TGCGCCAGCAGCTGGCAGGGGGGTTCCTCCTACAATGAGCAGTTCTTC | CASSWQGGSSYNEQFF
. | . | TRBJ2-2 | TRBV2 | TGTGCCAGCAGGGAGGGGAGGTACACCGGGGAGCTGTTTTTT | CASREGRYTGELFF
. | TRBD1 | TRBJ2-3 | TRBV24-1 | TGTGCCACCAGTGACGTCAGGGGGCGGGATACGCAGTATTTT | CATSDVRGRDTQYF
. | . | TRBJ2-7 | TRBV3-1/TRBV3-2 | TGTGCCAGCAGCCAAGGGGGAGTCTCCGAGCAGTACTTC | CASSQGGVSEQYF
. | TRBD1 | TRBJ2-7 | TRBV7-2 | TGTGCCAGCAGCGTACCGGGACAGGGAACCTACGAGCAGTACTTC | CASSVPGQGTYEQYF
. | TRBD2 | TRBJ2-3 | TRBV4-3 | TGCGCCAGCAGCCCTAGCGGGGGGGCCTTCACAGATACGCAGTATTTT | CASSPSGGAFTDTQYF
once | . | TRBJ1-2 | TRBV4-1 | TGCGCCAGCAGCCCCCGGTCGGTCCAGCGGGGCTACACCTTC | CASSPRSVQRGYTF
. | . | TRBJ2-5 | TRBV7-2 | TGTGCCAGCAGCTTAATGGAGACCCAGTACTTC | CASSLMETQYF
. | TRBD2 | TRBJ2-5 | TRBV4-3 | TGCGCCAGCAGCCAAGGGACTTACACCGGGACTAGCGGGGGTCGGAGAGAGACCCAGTACTTC | CASSQGTYTGTSGGRRETQYF
. | . | TRBJ1-1 | TRBV3-1/TRBV3-2 | TGTGCCAGCAGCCAAGCGGACACCGGGGACACTGAAGCTTTCTTT | CASSQADTGDTEAFF
. | TRBD2 | TRBJ2-7 | TRBV5-1 | TGCGCCAGCAGCTTGACTAGCGGCTCCTACGAGCAGTACTTC | CASSLTSGSYEQYF
. | . | TRBJ2-7 | TRBV9 | TGTGCCAGCAGCGTAGGAGAGGGTTGGGTCGAGCAGTACTTC | CASSVGEGWVEQYF
. | . | TRBJ2-7 | TRBV24-1 | TGTGCCACCAGGCAGGGTACTTGCGAGCAGTACTTC | CATRQGTCEQYF
. | TRBD1 | TRBJ1-2 | TRBV28 | TGTGCCAGCAGTTCGGGACAGGTTAACTATGGCTACACCTTC | CASSSGQVNYGYTF
. | TRBD1 | TRBJ1-1 | TRBV7-8 | TGTGCCAGCAGCCTCAACCGGGACAGCATGGGCACTGAAGCTTTCTTT | CASSLNRDSMGTEAFF
. | . | TRBJ2-7 | TRBV2 | TGTGCCAGCAAAAGAGGCCTTCAAGGGGAGCAGTACTTC | CASKRGLQGEQYF
. | . | TRBJ1-2 | TRBV6-2/TRBV6-3 | TGTGCCAGCAGTTATAACGGGGGAGCGGACGGCACCTTC | CASSYNGGADGTF
. | . | TRBJ1-4 | TRBV20-1 | TGCAGTGCTAGTCATTCGGATGAAAAACTGTTTTTT | CSASHSDEKLFF
. | TRBD1 | TRBJ1-3 | TRBV4-3 | TGCGCCAGCAGCCAAGCTGCCCCTGGACAGGGTGGAGGAAACACCATATATTTT | CASSQAAPGQGGGNTIYF
. | . | TRBJ1-1 | TRBV5-1 | TGCGCCAGCAGCTTGGTATTAGGAAAGAACACTGAAGCTTTCTTT | CASSLVLGKNTEAFF
once | . | TRBJ1-1 | TRBV2 | TGTGCCAGCAGCCGACCCGACAGGTTTCGGAGCACTGAAGCTTTCTTT | CASSRPDRFRSTEAFF
. | TRBD2 | TRBJ2-7 | TRBV19 | TGTGCCAGTAGTATAGATCGGGGGGGCGATCCCTACGAGCAGTACTTC | CASSIDRGGDPYEQYF
. | TRBD2 | TRBJ2-1 | TRBV9 | TGTGCCAGCAGCACTAGCGGGGACGCAGGTGAGCAGTTCTTC | CASSTSGDAGEQFF
once | TRBD1 | TRBJ2-5 | TRBV5-1 | TGCGCCAGCACAGGGGGTGGACAGACAGGGTTGCAAGAGACCCAGTACTTC | CASTGGGQTGLQETQYF
. | . | TRBJ2-2 | TRBV11-2 | TGTGCCAGCAGCTTTGTAGGAACCGGGGAGCTGTTTTTT | CASSFVGTGELFF
. | . | TRBJ1-5 | TRBV11-2 | TGTGCCAGCAGCTACACCCCGGCCCAGCATTTT | CASSYTPAQHF
. | TRBD2 | TRBJ2-3 | TRBV27 | TGTGCCAGCAGTTTGAGCGGGAGGTATCCAGGCACAGATACGCAGTATTTT | CASSLSGRYPGTDTQYF
. | . | TRBJ2-3 | TRBV5-1 | TGCGCCAGCAGCGTGGACACAGATACGCAGTATTTT | CASSVDTDTQYF
. | . | TRBJ2-6 | TRBV5-8 | TGTGCAGCGGCGGGGGCCCCTCACTCTTCTGGGGCCAACGTCCTGACTTTC | CAAAGAPHSSGANVLTF
. | . | TRBJ2-3 | TRBV5-5 | TGTGCCAGCAGCTTTCGTGAGGGGGGGACAGATACGCAGTATTTT | CASSFREGGTDTQYF
. | TRBD2 | TRBJ2-1 | TRBV11-2 | TGTGCCACCATGGAGGGACTAAAATCCTTTAATCAGTTCTTC | CATMEGLKSFNQFF
. | . | TRBJ2-7 | TRBV5-6 | TGTGCCAGCAGCGCGGGTTTTGGACCCTACGAGCAGTACTTC | CASSAGFGPYEQYF
. | TRBD2 | TRBJ2-2 | TRBV27 | TGTGCCAGCAGTTTGAGGGGTCAGCGGGGGAACTTGGCCGGGGAGCTGTTTTTT | CASSLRGQRGNLAGELFF
. | TRBD2 | TRBJ2-7 | TRBV3-1/TRBV3-2 | TGTGCCAGCAGCCAGACCAGCGGGAGCCCTTCCGAGCAGTACTTC | CASSQTSGSPSEQYF
. | . | TRBJ1-2 | TRBV28 | TGTGCCAGCAGTTCCCGACAGATACTTAACTATGGCTACACCTTC | CASSSRQILNYGYTF
. | TRBD1 | TRBJ2-1 | TRBV24-1 | TGTGCCACCAGCCTGACAGGGATCGACAATGAGCAGTTCTTC | CATSLTGIDNEQFF
. | . | TRBJ1-2 | TRBV19 | TGTGCCAGTAGTTCCCGGGATTGGGGCTACACCTTC | CASSSRDWGYTF
. | TRBD2 | TRBJ2-5 | TRBV28 | TGTGCCAGCAGTTTATGGACTAGCGTAACGGAGACCCAGTACTTC | CASSLWTSVTETQYF
. | . | TRBJ2-7 | TRBV6-5 | TGTGCCAGCGGACAGCCGTCCTACGAGCAGTACTTC | CASGQPSYEQYF
. | TRBD1 | TRBJ2-5 | TRBV27 | TGTGCCAGCAGTTTAAACAGGGGTGAGAAGACCCAGTACTTC | CASSLNRGEKTQYF
. | . | TRBJ1-2 | TRBV28 | TGTGCCAGCAGGATACAGGGAGACTATGGCTACACCTTC | CASRIQGDYGYTF
. | TRBD1 | TRBJ2-5 | TRBV24-1 | TGTGCCACCAGTGACAGACAGGGGGCGGAGACCCAGTACTTC | CATSDRQGAETQYF